What follows describes a single T cell receptor (beta chain). Unmatched junction bases numbered 10, after V lost 7 bases and J lost 1 base. CDR3 size: 15 residues. Germline CDR1 is SQVTM and CDR2 is ANQGSEA. The entry originates in a study of blood T cell repertoires in COVID-19. Participants came from under 30 US areas, aged about 18 to 100 years. Assignment of participants to cohorts was predicated upon participant-reported clinical history. Libraries were prepared by immunoSEQ multiplex PCR; TCRdb keeps only in-frame clonotypes and omits some of them. The sample consists of under 400,000 clones, more than 70% of them appearing once.

Sequencing was performed on PBMCs or T cells enriched from blood (not recorded which). The V gene is TRBV29-1, the J gene TRBJ1-2, with 9 bases matching TRBD1. The TCR was taken from a man in his forties in a cohort exposed to, infected with or recovered from COVID-19 (not recorded which). In DNA, the CDR3 is TGCAGCGCCAAACCAGGGACAGGGTTTAACTATGGCTACACCTTC. Encoded protein: CSAKPGTGFNYGYTF.